This T cell receptor beta chain was profiled in a study of cytomegalovirus exposure and HLA in healthy donors. Primers: 60 Vbeta forward and 13 Jbeta reverse. TCRdb keeps only in-frame clones here, not all; method: immunoSEQ multiplex PCR. Here the sample spans more than 70,000 clones, around three quarters being singletons. General study points: The analysis excluded some indistinguishable V segments, including TRBV6-2 and TRBV6-3.

This CDR3 has 12 amino acids. V shed 6 bases and J 8 bases; nucleotides not matched to a gene: 9. The germline V gene has CDR1 SQVTM and CDR2 ANQGSEA. This clone has ten or more counts. Its specificity is unknown. The source of this sequence is a man aged 25-45 years in good health and CMV-seropositive. This chain connects TRBV29-1 to TRBJ1-2; the match to TRBD1 covers 7 bases. The material sequenced was PBMCs. CDR3 in amino acids: CSVGEGARGYTF. The CDR3, as DNA: TGCAGCGTCGGAGAGGGGGCCCGAGGCTACACCTTC.